This paragraph covers one T cell receptor (beta chain) sequence. Its antigen is unknown. Qualities for individual bases were not recorded, and no much larger clone is one base off. Each collaborating institution followed its own protocols to collect whole blood in K2EDTA tubes. For TCRbeta analysis, collaborators shipped samples as frozen whole blood, isolated PBMCs, or DNA extracted from either of those sample types. The data were taken from a study of blood T cell repertoires in COVID-19 (dated by TCRdb to 2018 to 2021). Study-level background: The collaborator samples originated in the United States, Italy and Spain and spanned the acute and convalescent phases of COVID-19. The prospective study material was composed of cDNA or gDNA derived from T cells, B-cell-depleted T cells, or PBMCs. Deeply sampled blood TCRbeta repertoires from subjects exposed to, actively infected with, or recovered from COVID-19 were included in the dataset. The repertoires were released in a freely available public database intended as a resource for research on the immune response to SARS-CoV-2. The samples were drawn from two sources: the first 160 participants of the ongoing ImmuneRACE study, and fewer than 1,500 subjects contributed by 6 global collaborators. Sample metadata almost always included a de-identified subject ID, COVID-19 status, age in years and sex. HLA class I and class II types, where available, came from metadata supplied by the sample provider rather than from assay-based typing. Overall study outcomes, separate from this receptor: The quantity of clinical and demographic metadata differed by source and by participant and was supplied without curation.

TCRbeta CDR3 regions were amplified from genomic DNA by means of the immunoSEQ Assay, a bias-controlled multiplex PCR. The paper's processing steps were these. The number of nucleated cells in each sample was estimated from the amplification of reference gene primers within the assay. To quantify the absolute abundance of each unique TCRbeta CDR3 rearrangement, sequence reads were collapsed and filtered. For each sample, productive Simpson clonality was calculated as the square root of Simpson's diversity index across productive rearrangements. Held by TCRdb, this immuneACCESS table contains in-frame sequences only and omits some clones. Under half of the omission traces to an unresolved V gene where checked; the cause of the rest is unknown. V and J calls and clone size come straight from that table; D and trimming were deduced from the DNA. The sample yields about 87,000 clones; 75% were counted once. Of the sample, 3.5% to 4.5% falls within the top ten clones.

From a lookup of the germline V gene, CDR1 and CDR2 are MNHEY and SVGAGI. From V the trimming removes 7 bases and from J it removes 7 bases, while the gene matches leave 12 bases of the junction unaccounted for. The CDR3 starts with the cysteine, ends with the phenylalanine, and has 15 residues. Only the CDR3 portion is preserved as DNA: 45 bases, with reading frame beginning at the first base. The sequenced sample consisted of peripheral blood. This receptor was taken from a woman aged 45-65 years with acute or convalescent COVID-19. The sequence is built from TRBV6-5 and TRBJ2-1, with 8 bases in between that match TRBD1. The sequenced DNA: TGTGCCAGCAACTCAGGGGGCGAGTTTATGAATGAGCAGTTCTTC. It encodes CASNSGGEFMNEQFF.